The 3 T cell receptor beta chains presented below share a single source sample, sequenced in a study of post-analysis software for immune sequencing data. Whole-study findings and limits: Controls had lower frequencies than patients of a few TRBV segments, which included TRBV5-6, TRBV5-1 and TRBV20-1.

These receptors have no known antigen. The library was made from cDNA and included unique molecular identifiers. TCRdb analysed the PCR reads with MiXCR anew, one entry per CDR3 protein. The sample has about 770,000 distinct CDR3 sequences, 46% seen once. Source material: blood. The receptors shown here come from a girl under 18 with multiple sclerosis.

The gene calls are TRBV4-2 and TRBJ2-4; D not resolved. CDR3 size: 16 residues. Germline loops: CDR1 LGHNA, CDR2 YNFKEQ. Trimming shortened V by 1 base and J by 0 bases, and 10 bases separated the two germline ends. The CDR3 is CASSQGTVLAKNIQYF. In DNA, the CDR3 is TGTGCCAGCAGCCAAGGTACAGTCCTAGCCAAAAACATTCAGTACTTC.

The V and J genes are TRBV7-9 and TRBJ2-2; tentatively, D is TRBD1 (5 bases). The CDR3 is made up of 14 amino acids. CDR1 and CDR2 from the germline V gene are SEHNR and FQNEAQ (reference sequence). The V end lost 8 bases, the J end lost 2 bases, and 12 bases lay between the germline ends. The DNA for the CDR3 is TGTGCCAGCCGCAGGGCACCAAACACCGGGGAGCTGTTTTTT. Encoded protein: CASRRAPNTGELFF.

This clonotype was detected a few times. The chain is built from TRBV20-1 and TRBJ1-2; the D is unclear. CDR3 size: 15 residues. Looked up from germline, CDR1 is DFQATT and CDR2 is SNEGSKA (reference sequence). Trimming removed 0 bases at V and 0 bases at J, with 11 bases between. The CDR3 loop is CSARDQGSANYGYTF. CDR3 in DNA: TGCAGTGCTAGAGATCAAGGCAGCGCTAACTATGGCTACACCTTC.